Only a few counts were recorded for the clone carrying this T cell receptor (beta chain). The antigen remains undetermined. TCRdb recomputed calls from the RACE reads with MiXCR, one row per CDR3 protein. The repertoire holds some 81,000 distinct CDR3 sequences, around 10% seen once, with about 1.6% in the top ten. CDR1 is DFQATT, CDR2 SNEGSKA, per germline (reference sequence). Trimming shortened V by 6 bases and J by 2 bases, and 8 bases separated the two germline ends. The CDR3 spans 11 residues. This sample was included in a study of human T cells and chemical hapten exposure. Whole-study findings and limits: Donors had alopecia, so their immune response may differ from healthy people's. Counts of expanded TCRs (at PT1) showed a positive correlation with patch test score.

This sample's time point: patch test 2, 6 weeks after DPC sensitization. The sample's treatment: therapeutic diphenylcyclopropenone sensitization with weekly scalp DPC. The TCR was taken from a man aged 18 to 29 with alopecia areata. Some clones in this sample may be carry-over from other donors' samples. This rearrangement joins TRBV20-1 to TRBJ2-7; no clear D. The material sequenced was whole blood, taken in connection with sensitization to the hapten diphenylcyclopropenone (DPC). DNA for the CDR3: TGCAGTGCCACGGAAGCCTACGAGCAGTACTTC. This codes for CSATEAYEQYF.